This T cell receptor (beta chain) is from a study of T cells after yellow fever vaccination. In this sample, this clonotype turned up many times. MiXCR was run by TCRdb on the 5' RACE reads, yielding one entry per CDR3 protein. The repertoire consists of more than 300,000 distinct CDR3 sequences, with around 4.5% occurring once and the leading ten covering 15% to 20%. The V end was cut by 1 base, the J end by 5 bases, with 5 bases between. The CDR3 sequence is 12 residues long. The germline CDR1 and CDR2 sequences are LNHNV and YYDKDF (reference sequence). The receptor's source is a man aged 18 to 30 who received the YFV17D yellow fever vaccine. The input for sequencing was PBMCs, taken 15 days after the yellow fever booster vaccination. The rearrangement links TRBV15 to TRBJ1-1; perhaps TRBD1 as D (5 bases). The CDR3 nucleotides are TGTGCCACCAGCAGAGCAGGGACTGAAGCTTTCTTT. It yields the protein CATSRAGTEAFF.